This T cell receptor beta chain is drawn from a study of T-cell memory formation after mild COVID-19. Study-level background: Largely donor-specific sequence clusters came from two donors. Study outcomes and limitations: Contracting CD4+ clones were located mainly in CM and EM, and CD8+ clones in EMRA. Confirmation was lacking for SARS-CoV-2 specificity of second-wave clones that peaked on day 37.

The V end lost 1 base, the J end lost 4 bases, and 13 bases lay between the germline ends. The CDR3 totals 16 residues. CDR1 SEHNR and CDR2 FQNEAQ come from the germline V gene (reference sequence). A 5'RACE reaction primed in the constant segment made cDNA libraries of TCR alpha and TCR beta, and these carried sample barcodes and UMIs. One entry per CDR3 protein results from TCRdb running MiXCR on the 5' RACE reads. The sample records about 210,000 distinct CDR3 sequences, about 10% being singletons. To note about this clonotype: Its antigen is not known.

The chain combines TRBV7-9 with TRBJ2-2, with D perhaps matching TRBD1 or TRBD2 (5 bases each). This sequence originates from a man aged 18 to 30 who had mild COVID-19 (a few samples of this study predate the infection). Cell type and time point are not known. Sequenced input: PBMCs or a T cell subset sorted from them (not recorded which). CDR3 nucleotides: TGTGCCAGCAGCTTAGGAGGGGCCAGCTCCACCGGGGAGCTGTTTTTT. This gives the protein CASSLGGASSTGELFF. Combining the CDR3 with reference TRBV7-9 and TRBJ2-2 gives the whole variable domain DTGVSQNPRHKITKRGQNVTFRCDPISEHNRLYWYRQTLGQGPEFLTYFQNEAQLEKSRLLSDRFSAERPKGSFSTLEIQRTEQGDSAMYLCASSLGGASSTGELFFGEGSRLTVL.